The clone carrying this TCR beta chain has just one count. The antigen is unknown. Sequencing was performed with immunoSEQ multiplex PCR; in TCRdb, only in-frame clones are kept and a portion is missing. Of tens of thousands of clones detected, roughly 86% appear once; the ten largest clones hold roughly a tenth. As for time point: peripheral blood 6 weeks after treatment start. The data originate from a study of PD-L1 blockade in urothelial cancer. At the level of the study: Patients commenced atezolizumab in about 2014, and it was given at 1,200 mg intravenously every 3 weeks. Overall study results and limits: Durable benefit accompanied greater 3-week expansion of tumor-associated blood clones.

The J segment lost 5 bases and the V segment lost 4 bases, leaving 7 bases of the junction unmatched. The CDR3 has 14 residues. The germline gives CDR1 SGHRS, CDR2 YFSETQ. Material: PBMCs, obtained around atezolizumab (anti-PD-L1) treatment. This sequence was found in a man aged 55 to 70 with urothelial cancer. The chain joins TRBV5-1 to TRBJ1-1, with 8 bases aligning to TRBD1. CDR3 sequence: CASSQRQGRTEAFF. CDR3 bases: TGCGCCAGCAGCCAAAGACAGGGGAGGACTGAAGCTTTCTTT.